This T cell receptor (beta chain) came from a study of vaccination effects on CD4 cells after COVID-19. About the study: Two doses of BNT162b2 or mRNA-1273 vaccine were administered to participants.

The table came from immunoSEQ multiplex PCR; TCRdb's copy has only in-frame clones and leaves some out. The table has tens of thousands of clones, 60% to 80% seen once. ViraFEST used viral peptide pools to expand antigen-specific CD4+ T cells before sequencing. At the end of about 10 days of culture, CD4+ T cells were isolated. Nobody among the vaccine recipients had prior SARS-CoV-2 infection (nucleocapsid antibodies were negative). IL-2 medium took the place of half the medium on both days 3 and 7. General study points: Clones induced by infection and by vaccine showed marked clonal contraction late after vaccination.

As for this clone: The antigen is not known.

The CDR3 has 15 residues. The J gene is TRBJ1-5, the V gene TRBV21-1. TRBV21-1 counts as a pseudogene. The receptor's source is a human donor who received a COVID-19 vaccine. The sample consisted of CD4+ T cells from PBMCs cultured with HCoV-OC43 spike peptides, taken before COVID-19 vaccination. Subset here: HCoV-OC43 spike overlapping peptide pool stimulation. The CDR3 nucleotides read TGTGCCAGCAGCAAATTCATAGATAGCAATCAGCCCCAGCATTTT. This gives the protein CASSKFIDSNQPQHF.